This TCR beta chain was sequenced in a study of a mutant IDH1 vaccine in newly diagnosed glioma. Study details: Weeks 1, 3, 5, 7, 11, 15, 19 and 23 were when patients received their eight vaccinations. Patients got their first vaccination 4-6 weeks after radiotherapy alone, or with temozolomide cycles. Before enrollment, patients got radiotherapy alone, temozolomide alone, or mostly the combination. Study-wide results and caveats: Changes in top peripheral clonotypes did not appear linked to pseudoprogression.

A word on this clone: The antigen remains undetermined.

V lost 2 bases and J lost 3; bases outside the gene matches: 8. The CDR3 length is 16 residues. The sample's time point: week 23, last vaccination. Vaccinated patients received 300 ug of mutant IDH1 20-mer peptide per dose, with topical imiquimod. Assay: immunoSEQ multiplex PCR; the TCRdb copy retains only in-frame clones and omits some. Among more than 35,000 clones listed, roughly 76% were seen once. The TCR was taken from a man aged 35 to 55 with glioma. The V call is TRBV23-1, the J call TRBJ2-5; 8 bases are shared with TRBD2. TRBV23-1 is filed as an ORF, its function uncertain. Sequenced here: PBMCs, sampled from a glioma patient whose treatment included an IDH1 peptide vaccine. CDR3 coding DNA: TGCGCCAGCAGTCAAGGCTTCCACGGGGGGGAAGAGACCCAGTACTTC. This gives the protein CASSQGFHGGEETQYF.